This T cell receptor beta chain was documented in a study of T cell responses to AZD1222 COVID-19 vaccine. The repertoire was sequenced with immunoSEQ multiplex PCR; TCRdb's copy has only in-frame clones and lacks some. The data hold around 150,000 clones, with about 95% observed a single time. On this clone: The target antigen is unknown.

Broader study findings: Scientists sampled the repertoires only once the peak T cell response had passed. Vaccine-related CD4 TCRs covered spike, predominating at 160-218 and 743-854. The study identified only six AZD1222 recipients as seropositive at baseline.

This sequence originates from an adult in good health. The sample consisted of peripheral blood, taken on day 0 of AZD1222 vaccination.

The CDR3 protein is CATRDSLVETQYF. The CDR3 DNA is TGTGCCACCAGGGACTCCCTGGTGGAGACCCAGTACTTC. The chain joins TRBV15 to TRBJ2-5; a weak D match, TRBD2 (5 bases). The CDR3 contains 13 residues. Trimming took 6 bases from V and 5 from J, leaving 13 bases between them. CDR1 is LNHNV, CDR2 YYDKDF, per germline (reference sequence).